This paragraph reports one T cell receptor beta chain. The antigen is not known. The CDR3 sequence is 15 residues long. J lost 0 bases, V lost 6 bases, and 8 bases had no gene match. Germline CDR1 reads SGHNT; CDR2 reads YYREEE (reference sequence). The data were taken from a study of shared clonotypes between healthy human individuals. Here immunoSEQ multiplex PCR was the method, and the copy in TCRdb shows in-frame clones only, minus some. The sample shows fewer than 1.8 million clones, about 98.5% of them seen only once. General observations from the study: For naive CD4 cells, roughly 4.8% of clonotypes were shared across a few donors.

The TCR comes from a man aged 25-40 years in good health. V usage is TRBV5-4 and J usage is TRBJ1-2, with TRBD1 matching 7 bases. The specimen was naive CD4+ T cells sorted from blood. Subset indicated: CD45RA+ positively selected. CDR3 in DNA: TGTGCCAGCAACCCTCAAGGGGGCCCTAACTATGGCTACACCTTC. This translates into CASNPQGGPNYGYTF.